A single sample gave rise to the 16 T cell receptor beta chains below, sequenced in a study of cytomegalovirus exposure and HLA in healthy donors (TCRdb year 2017). Library method: the immunoSEQ multiplex PCR assay. TCRdb retrieved this table from immuneACCESS and kept in-frame rearrangements only. Not all clones are present; in checked studies, unresolved V genes account for under half, and no reason is known for the remainder. This sample comprises about 130,000 clones, 70% to 85% of them detected only once. Roughly 27% of the sample is in the top ten clones. Sample: PBMCs. Every receptor here comes from a man aged 25-40 years in good health and CMV-seropositive.

The rearrangement uses TRBV6-5 and TRBJ1-1; a weak D match, TRBD1 (6 bases). From germline, CDR1 is MNHEY and CDR2 SVGAGI. CDR3 size: 13 residues. Trimming stripped 2 bases from V and 8 bases from J, with 12 bases between. CDR3 sequence reads: CASSYGLRGEAFF. CDR3 DNA sequence: TGTGCCAGCAGTTACGGTCTGAGGGGGGAAGCTTTCTTT.

This clone showed up just once. The chain uses TRBV11-1 and TRBJ2-1; weak D call: TRBD2 (6 bases). Germline CDR1 and CDR2: SGHAT and FQDESV (reference sequence). This CDR3 comprises 14 residues. V lost 3 bases, J lost 3 bases, and 9 bases lay in between. CDR3 protein: CASSLEGYYNEQFF. CDR3 in DNA: TGTGCCAGCAGCTTGGAGGGATACTACAATGAGCAGTTCTTC.

This clone was seen many times. This chain links TRBV7-3 with TRBJ2-3, with TRBD2 identical over 9 bases. This CDR3 is built from 15 residues. V shed 5 bases and J 9 bases; nucleotides not matched to a gene: 12. Germline V gene sequence: CDR1 SGHTA, CDR2 FQGTGA. The DNA for the CDR3 is TGTGCCAGCAGCCCTCATAGCGGGAGAGGGGAGACGCAGTATTTT. Translation: CASSPHSGRGETQYF.

The rearrangement uses TRBV6-5 and TRBJ1-3, with D possibly TRBD1 on 5 matching bases. This CDR3 is 13 amino acids long. CDR1 MNHEY and CDR2 SVGAGI come from the germline V gene. V dropped 6 bases and J dropped 1 base, with 7 bases sitting between them. This CDR3 reads CASSRTSGNTIYF. The DNA for the CDR3 is TGTGCCAGCAGCAGGACATCTGGAAACACCATATATTTT.

In DNA, the CDR3 is TGCAGCGTTGGGAACAGGGGCTCTGGAAACACCATATATTTT. This gives the protein CSVGNRGSGNTIYF. The V and J genes are TRBV29-1 and TRBJ1-3; 7 bases line up with TRBD1. There are 14 residues in the CDR3. Losses at the gene ends were 4 bases for V and 0 bases for J; bases not matched to a gene: 3. CDR1 is SQVTM and CDR2 is ANQGSEA in the germline V gene.

J is TRBJ2-7 and V is TRBV30; TRBD1 agrees at 10 bases. The V and J ends lost 6 bases and 3 bases, in that order; junction bases with no gene match: 11. The germline V gene encodes CDR1 GTSNPN and CDR2 SVGIG (reference sequence). The CDR3 sequence is 15 residues long. For the CDR3, the DNA is TGTGCCTGCCGCGACTCGGGACAGGGGAACTACGAGCAGTACTTC. Its protein product is CACRDSGQGNYEQYF.

The gene calls are TRBV5-1 and TRBJ2-7; TRBD2 matches 9 bases. J gave up 4 bases and V 0 bases, and 5 bases lay outside the gene matches. This CDR3 region has 15 residues. Germline loops: CDR1 SGHRS, CDR2 YFSETQ. The CDR3 loop is CASSLVASGDYEQYF. The CDR3 DNA reads TGCGCCAGCAGCTTGGTGGCTAGCGGGGATTACGAGCAGTACTTC.

V is TRBV6-5 and J is TRBJ2-7; TRBD1 matches 7 bases. The germline V gene encodes CDR1 MNHEY and CDR2 SVGAGI. The V segment lost 6 bases and the J segment 3 bases; nucleotides outside the gene matches: 5. The CDR3 is 13 amino acids. The CDR3 reads CASRMQGVYEQYF. The DNA of the CDR3 is TGTGCCAGCAGGATGCAGGGGGTCTACGAGCAGTACTTC.

The chain joins TRBV6-1 to TRBJ2-3; D not certain. CDR1 MNHNS and CDR2 SASEGT come from the germline V gene. The CDR3 loop spans 11 amino acids. Trimming took 1 base from V and 8 from J, leaving 4 bases between them. The CDR3 is CASSEERTQYF. CDR3 bases: TGTGCCAGCAGTGAAGAGCGTACGCAGTATTTT.

V usage is TRBV2 and J usage is TRBJ2-5, with D tentatively TRBD2 (5 bases). Germline CDR1 is SNHLY and CDR2 is FYNNEI. V lost 2 bases, J lost 4 bases, and 11 bases lay in between. The CDR3 length is 14 residues. The CDR3 region has the DNA TGTGCCAGCAGTGAACGCGGGTTCGGAGAGACCCAGTACTTC. This gives the protein CASSERGFGETQYF.

This clone appeared a single time. The chain couples TRBV4-1 to TRBJ2-5; 8 bases are shared with TRBD1. Trimming at V came to 0 bases and at J to 9 bases, leaving 3 bases not matched to a gene. The germline gives CDR1 MGHRA, CDR2 YSYEKL. This CDR3 is built from 13 residues. The CDR3 loop reads CASSQEGRGPQYF. For the CDR3, the DNA is TGCGCCAGCAGCCAAGAGGGCAGGGGGCCCCAGTACTTC.

The gene calls are TRBV7-3 and TRBJ2-7; TRBD2 aligns across 8 bases. Germline V gene lookup returns CDR1 SGHTA and CDR2 FQGTGA. J gave up 7 bases and V 8 bases, and 13 bases lay outside the gene matches. The CDR3 has 14 amino acids. The CDR3 bases are TGTGCCAGCTCCCCAAGGGGTAGCGGGAATGAGCAGTACTTC. Its protein is CASSPRGSGNEQYF.

V and J are TRBV4-3 and TRBJ2-5, with D unclear. The V end lost 1 base, the J end lost 2 bases, and 11 bases lay between the germline ends. The germline gives CDR1 LGHNA, CDR2 YSLEER. This CDR3 has 15 residues. In nucleotides, the CDR3 is TGCGCCAGCAGCCAAGGATTATCGGTTCAAGAGACCCAGTACTTC. It translates to CASSQGLSVQETQYF.

In DNA, the CDR3 is TGCGCCAGCAGCTTGAGCGGGGGGGGGACAGATACGCAGTATTTT. Protein sequence: CASSLSGGGTDTQYF. The rearrangement links TRBV5-1 to TRBJ2-3; 10 bases map to TRBD2. The trim removed 1 base at V and 3 bases at J, leaving 2 bases unmatched. Germline loops: CDR1 SGHRS, CDR2 YFSETQ. The CDR3 is 15 amino acids.

The rearrangement links TRBV6-1 to TRBJ2-7, with 7 bases aligning to TRBD2. CDR3 length: 13 residues. V was clipped by 6 bases and J by 5 bases; unmatched bases: 7. Germline values: CDR1 MNHNS, CDR2 SASEGT. Written as DNA, the CDR3 is TGTGCCAGCAGGGGGGGGACCGTCCACGAGCAGTACTTC. Translating it yields CASRGGTVHEQYF.

The rearrangement joins TRBV9 to TRBJ2-7; 7 bases are shared with TRBD1. The V and J ends lost 3 bases and 4 bases, in that order; junction bases with no gene match: 1. This CDR3 is built from 12 residues. Germline V gene data show CDR1 as SGDLS and CDR2 as YYNGEE. In nucleotides, the CDR3 is TGTGCCAGCAGCGGACAGGGATACGAGCAGTACTTC. It translates to CASSGQGYEQYF.